The 5 T cell receptor beta chains reported below all come from one sample, sequenced in a study of a mutant IDH1 vaccine in newly diagnosed glioma. Data came from immunoSEQ multiplex PCR; TCRdb stores just in-frame clones and leaves some out. The repertoire holds fewer than 150,000 clones, with 85% to 90% as singletons. The time point denotes: week 11, during vaccination. A 20-mer mutant IDH1 peptide at 300 ug was injected subcutaneously with topical imiquimod. Antigen specificity for these receptors is unknown. The sequences come from PBMCs, collected from a glioma patient whose treatment included an IDH1 peptide vaccine. These receptors came from a woman aged 50 to 60 with glioma.

This chain joins TRBV19 and TRBJ2-5; 9 bases are shared with TRBD1. The V gene's germline CDR1 is LNHDA and CDR2 SQIVND (reference sequence). The CDR3 extends over 15 amino acids. V dropped 5 bases and J dropped 5; count of bases not matched to a gene: 9. The CDR3 nucleotides read TGTGCCAGTAGTGAAGGGGGGACAGGGAGGGAGACCCAGTACTTC. Its translation is CASSEGGTGRETQYF.

This chain links TRBV28 with TRBJ2-2; D might be TRBD2 (6 bases). Germline V gene sequence: CDR1 MDHEN, CDR2 SYDVKM. CDR3 length: 13 amino acids. The V and J ends lost 6 bases and 6 bases respectively, with 11 bases between them. The CDR3 spells CASRQTSSGELFF. The CDR3 coding sequence is TGTGCCAGCAGGCAGACTAGTTCCGGGGAGCTGTTTTTT.

The chain has TRBV19 and TRBJ1-3, with D unclear. The CDR3 spans 13 residues. Germline values: CDR1 LNHDA, CDR2 SQIVND (reference sequence). V gave up 8 bases and J gave up 2 bases, with 10 bases separating them. The CDR3 protein is CASSAAAGNTIYF. The CDR3 DNA reads TGTGCCAGTTCCGCAGCTGCTGGAAACACCATATATTTT.

Only one count was recorded for this clone. The chain employs TRBV6-1 and TRBJ1-1; D is unclear. Looked up from germline, CDR1 is MNHNS and CDR2 is SASEGT. CDR3 length: 14 amino acids. Trimming removed 4 bases from V and 5 bases from J, with 14 bases in between. CDR3 nucleotides: TGTGCCAGCAGTGTTTTCACGTTGTTAACTGAAGCTTTCTTT. It specifies CASSVFTLLTEAFF.

A few counts support this clone. The CDR3 protein is CASSQDGYVKRAGYTF. Here the CDR3 DNA reads TGCGCCAGCAGCCAAGATGGGTACGTGAAGAGGGCAGGCTACACCTTC. The chain employs TRBV4-1 and TRBJ1-2; D gene ambiguous. The germline V gene has CDR1 MGHRA and CDR2 YSYEKL. Trimming stripped 0 bases from V and 8 bases from J, with 19 bases between. The CDR3 spans 16 residues.